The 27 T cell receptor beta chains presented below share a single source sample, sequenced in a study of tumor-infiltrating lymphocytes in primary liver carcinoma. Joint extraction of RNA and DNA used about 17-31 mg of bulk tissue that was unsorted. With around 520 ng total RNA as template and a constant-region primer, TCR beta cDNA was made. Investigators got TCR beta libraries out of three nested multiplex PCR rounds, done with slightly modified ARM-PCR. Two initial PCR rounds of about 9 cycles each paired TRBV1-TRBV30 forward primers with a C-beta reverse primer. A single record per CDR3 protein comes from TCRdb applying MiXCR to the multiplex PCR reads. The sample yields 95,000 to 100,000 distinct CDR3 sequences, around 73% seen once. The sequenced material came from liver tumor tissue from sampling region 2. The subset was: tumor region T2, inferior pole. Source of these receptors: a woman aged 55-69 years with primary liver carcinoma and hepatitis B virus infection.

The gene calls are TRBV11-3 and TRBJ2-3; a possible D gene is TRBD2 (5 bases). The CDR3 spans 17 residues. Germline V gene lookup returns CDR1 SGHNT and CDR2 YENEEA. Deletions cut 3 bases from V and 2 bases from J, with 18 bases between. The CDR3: CASSFGLNSCLTDTQYF. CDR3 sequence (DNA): TGTGCCAGCAGCTTCGGACTCAATAGCTGCCTCACAGATACGCAGTATTTT. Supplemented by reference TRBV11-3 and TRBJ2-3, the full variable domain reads EAGVVQSPRYKIIEKKQPVAFWCNPISGHNTLYWYLQNLGQGPELLIRYENEEAVDDSQLPKDRFSAERLKGVDSTLKIQPAELGDSAVYLCASSFGLNSCLTDTQYFGPGTRLTVL.

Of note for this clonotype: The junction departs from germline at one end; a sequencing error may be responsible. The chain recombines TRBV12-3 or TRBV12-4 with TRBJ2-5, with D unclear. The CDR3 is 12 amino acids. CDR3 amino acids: CASSLGHKAQYF. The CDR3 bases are TGTGCCAGCAGTTTAGGACACAAGGCCCAGTATTTC.

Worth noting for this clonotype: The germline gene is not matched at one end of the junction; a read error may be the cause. CDR3 sequence reads: CSALGLAVGSDTQYF. The CDR3 nucleotides are TGCAGCGCCCTGGGACTAGCGGTCGGCTCAGATACGCAGTACTTT. This chain joins TRBV29-1 and TRBJ2-3; 11 positions agree with TRBD2. The CDR3 runs 15 residues. The germline gives CDR1 SQVTM, CDR2 ANQGSEA.

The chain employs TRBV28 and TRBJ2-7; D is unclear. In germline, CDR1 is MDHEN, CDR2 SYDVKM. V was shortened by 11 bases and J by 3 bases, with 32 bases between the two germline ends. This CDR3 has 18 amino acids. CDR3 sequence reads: CADKNYGVWPFQNYEQYF. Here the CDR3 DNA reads TGTGCCGACAAAAACTATGGGGTATGGCCCTTCCAGAACTACGAGCAGTACTTC.

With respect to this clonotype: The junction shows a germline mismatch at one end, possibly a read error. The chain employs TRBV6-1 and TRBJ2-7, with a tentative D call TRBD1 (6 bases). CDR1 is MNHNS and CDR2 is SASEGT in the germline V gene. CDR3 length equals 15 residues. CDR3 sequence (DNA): TGTGCCAGTAGTGTTCCGGACAGAGCCTCCTACGAGCAGTACTTC. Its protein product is CASSVPDRASYEQYF.

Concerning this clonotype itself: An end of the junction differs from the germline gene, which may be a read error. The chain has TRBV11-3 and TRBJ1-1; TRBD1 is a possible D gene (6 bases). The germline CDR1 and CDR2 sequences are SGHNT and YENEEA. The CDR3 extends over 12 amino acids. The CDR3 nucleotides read TGTGCTAGCAGCTTTGGGGGCACTGAAGCATTATTT. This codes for CASSFGGTEALF.

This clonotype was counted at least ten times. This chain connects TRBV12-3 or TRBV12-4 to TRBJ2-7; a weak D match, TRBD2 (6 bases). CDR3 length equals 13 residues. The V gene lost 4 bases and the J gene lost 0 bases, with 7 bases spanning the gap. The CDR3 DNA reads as TGTGCCAGCAGTTCGACTAGCTCCTACGAGCAGTACTTC. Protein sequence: CASSSTSSYEQYF.

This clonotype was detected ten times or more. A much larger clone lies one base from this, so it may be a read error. CDR3: CASSYGGSGTEAFF. DNA of the CDR3: TGTGCCAGCAGCTACGGGGGGTCGGGCACTGAAGCTTTCTTT. The chain couples TRBV11-3 to TRBJ1-1; TRBD1 might be the D (5 bases). The CDR3 extends over 14 amino acids. CDR1 and CDR2 (germline): SGHNT, YENEEA. Trimming removed 4 bases at V and 4 bases at J, with 13 bases between.

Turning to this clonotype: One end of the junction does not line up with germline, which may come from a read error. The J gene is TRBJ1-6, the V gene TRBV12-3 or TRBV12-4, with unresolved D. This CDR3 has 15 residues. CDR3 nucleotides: TGTGCCAACAGTTCCCGGGTTATTTCTAATCCACCCCTCCACTTT. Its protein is CANSSRVISNPPLHF.

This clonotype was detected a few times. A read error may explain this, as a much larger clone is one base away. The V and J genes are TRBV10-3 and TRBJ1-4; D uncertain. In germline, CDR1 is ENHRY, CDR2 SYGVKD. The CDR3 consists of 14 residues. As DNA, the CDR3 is TGTGCCGTCAGTGCAGCTGCAACTAATGAAAAACTGTTTTTT. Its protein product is CAVSAAATNEKLFF.

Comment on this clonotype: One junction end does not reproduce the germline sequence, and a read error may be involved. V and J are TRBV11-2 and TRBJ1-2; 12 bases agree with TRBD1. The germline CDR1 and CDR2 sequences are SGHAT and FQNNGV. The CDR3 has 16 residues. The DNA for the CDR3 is TGTGCCAACAGCCTAACCTCCGGGACAGGGGGCAGTGGCTACACCTTC. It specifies CANSLTSGTGGSGYTF.

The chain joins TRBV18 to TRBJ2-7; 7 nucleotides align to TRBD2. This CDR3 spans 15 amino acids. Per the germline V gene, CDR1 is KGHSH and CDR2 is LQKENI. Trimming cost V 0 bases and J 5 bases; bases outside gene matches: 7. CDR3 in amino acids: CASSPPASGTHEQYF. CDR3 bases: TGTGCCAGCTCACCACCGGCTAGCGGCACCCACGAGCAGTACTTC.

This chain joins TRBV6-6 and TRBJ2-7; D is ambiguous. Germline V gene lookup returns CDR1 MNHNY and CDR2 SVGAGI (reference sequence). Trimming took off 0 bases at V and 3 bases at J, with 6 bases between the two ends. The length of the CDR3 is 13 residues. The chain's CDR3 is CASSYSLVYEQYF. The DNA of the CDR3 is TGTGCCAGCAGTTACTCCCTGGTCTACGAGCAGTACTTC.

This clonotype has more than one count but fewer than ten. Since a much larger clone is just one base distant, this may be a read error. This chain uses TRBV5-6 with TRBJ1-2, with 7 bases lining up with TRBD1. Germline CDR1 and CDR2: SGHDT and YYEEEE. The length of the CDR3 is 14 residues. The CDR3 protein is CVSSVYDRVYGYTF. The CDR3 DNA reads TGTGTCAGCAGCGTGTATGACAGGGTCTATGGCTACACCTTC. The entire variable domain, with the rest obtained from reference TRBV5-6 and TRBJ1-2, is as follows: DAGVTQSPTHLIKTRGQQVTLRCSPKSGHDTVSWYQQALGQGPQFIFQYYEEEERQRGNFPDRFSGHQFPNYSSELNVNALLLGDSALYLCVSSVYDRVYGYTFGSGTRLTVV.

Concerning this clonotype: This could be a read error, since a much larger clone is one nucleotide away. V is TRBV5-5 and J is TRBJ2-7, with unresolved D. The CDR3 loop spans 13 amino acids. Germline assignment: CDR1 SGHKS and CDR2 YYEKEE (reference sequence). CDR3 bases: TGTGCCAGAAGCTTGGACCTAGACTACGAGCAGTACTTC. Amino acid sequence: CARSLDLDYEQYF. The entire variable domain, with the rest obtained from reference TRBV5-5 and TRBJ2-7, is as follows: DAGVTQSPTHLIKTRGQQVTLRCSPISGHKSVSWYQQVLGQGPQFIFQYYEKEERGRGNFPDRFSARQFPNYSSELNVNALLLGDSALYLCARSLDLDYEQYFGPGTRLTVT.

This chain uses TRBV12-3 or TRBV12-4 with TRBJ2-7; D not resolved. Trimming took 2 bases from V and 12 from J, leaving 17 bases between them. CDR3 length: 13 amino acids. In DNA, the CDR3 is TGTGCCAGCAGTTTAACTAACGGTATCGCGCGGTACTTC. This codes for CASSLTNGIARYF.

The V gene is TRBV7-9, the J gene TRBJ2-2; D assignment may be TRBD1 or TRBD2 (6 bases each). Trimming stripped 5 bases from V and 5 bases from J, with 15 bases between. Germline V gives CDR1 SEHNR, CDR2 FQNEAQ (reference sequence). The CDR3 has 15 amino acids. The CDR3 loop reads CASSPNRGGTGELFF. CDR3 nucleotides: TGTGCCAGCAGCCCAAATCGAGGGGGGACCGGGGAGCTGTTTTTT.

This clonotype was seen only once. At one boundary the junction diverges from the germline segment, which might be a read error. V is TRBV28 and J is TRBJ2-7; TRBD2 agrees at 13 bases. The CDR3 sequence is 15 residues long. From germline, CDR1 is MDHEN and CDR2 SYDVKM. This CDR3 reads CAISPAGLAGVVQYF. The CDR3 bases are TGTGCCATCAGTCCCGCCGGACTAGCGGGAGTTGTGCAGTACTTC.

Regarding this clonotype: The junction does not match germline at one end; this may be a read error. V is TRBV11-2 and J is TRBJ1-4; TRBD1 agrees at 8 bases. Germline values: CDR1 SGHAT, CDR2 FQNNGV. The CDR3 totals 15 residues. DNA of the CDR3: TGTGTCAACAGCCTCGCGGACAGGGTATGGGAAAAACAGTTTTTT. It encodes CVNSLADRVWEKQFF.

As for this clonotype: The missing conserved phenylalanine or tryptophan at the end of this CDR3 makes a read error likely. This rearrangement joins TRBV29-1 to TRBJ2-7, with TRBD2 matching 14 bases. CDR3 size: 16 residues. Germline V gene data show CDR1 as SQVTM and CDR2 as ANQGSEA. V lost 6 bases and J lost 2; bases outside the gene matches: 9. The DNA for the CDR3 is TGCAGCGTGGGGACTAGCGGGGGTTGGGCCCCCTACGAGCAGTACTCC. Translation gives CSVGTSGGWAPYEQYS.

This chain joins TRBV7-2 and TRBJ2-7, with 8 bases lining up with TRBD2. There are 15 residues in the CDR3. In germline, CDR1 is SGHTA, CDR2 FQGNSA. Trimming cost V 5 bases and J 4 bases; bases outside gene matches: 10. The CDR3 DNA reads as TGTGCCAGCAGCCCAGCAGGACTAGCCTCTTACGAGCAGTACTTC. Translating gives CASSPAGLASYEQYF.

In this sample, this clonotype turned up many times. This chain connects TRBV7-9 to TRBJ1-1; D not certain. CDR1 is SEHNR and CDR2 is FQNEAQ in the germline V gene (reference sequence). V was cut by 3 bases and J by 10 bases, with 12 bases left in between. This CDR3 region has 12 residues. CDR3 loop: CASSFGEMVAFF. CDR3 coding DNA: TGTGCCAGCAGCTTCGGGGAAATGGTAGCTTTCTTT.

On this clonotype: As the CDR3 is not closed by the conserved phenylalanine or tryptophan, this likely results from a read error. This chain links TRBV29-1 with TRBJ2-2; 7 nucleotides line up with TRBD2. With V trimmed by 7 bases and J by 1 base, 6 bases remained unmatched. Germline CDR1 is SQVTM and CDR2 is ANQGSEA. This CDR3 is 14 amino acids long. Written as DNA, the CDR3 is TGCAGCGCAAAGGGACTAATGAACACCGGGGAGCTGTTTCTT. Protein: CSAKGLMNTGELFL.

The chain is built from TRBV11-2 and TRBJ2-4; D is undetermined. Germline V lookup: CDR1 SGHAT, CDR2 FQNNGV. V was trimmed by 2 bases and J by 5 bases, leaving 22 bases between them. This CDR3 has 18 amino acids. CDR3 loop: CASSLSASRRTSENIQYF. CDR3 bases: TGTGCCAGCAGCTTATCAGCCTCCAGGCGCACGTCGGAAAACATTCAGTACTTC. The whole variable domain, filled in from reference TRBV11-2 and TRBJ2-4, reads EAGVAQSPRYKIIEKRQSVAFWCNPISGHATLYWYQQILGQGPKLLIQFQNNGVVDDSQLPKDRFSAERLKGVDSTLKIQPAKLEDSAVYLCASSLSASRRTSENIQYFGAGTRLSVL.

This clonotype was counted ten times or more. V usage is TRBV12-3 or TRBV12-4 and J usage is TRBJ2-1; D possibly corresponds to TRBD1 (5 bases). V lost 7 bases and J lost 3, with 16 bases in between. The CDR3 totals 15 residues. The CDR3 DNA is TGTGCCAGCACCTATTCAGGGCGTAGCTACAATGAGCAGTTCTTC. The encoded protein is CASTYSGRSYNEQFF.

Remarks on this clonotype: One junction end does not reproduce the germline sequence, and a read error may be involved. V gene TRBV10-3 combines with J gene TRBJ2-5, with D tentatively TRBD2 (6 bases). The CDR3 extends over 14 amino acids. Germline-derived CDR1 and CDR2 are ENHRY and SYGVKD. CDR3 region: CVSREGGRQDTQYF. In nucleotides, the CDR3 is TGTGTCAGCCGAGAGGGAGGTAGACAAGACACCCAGTACTTC.

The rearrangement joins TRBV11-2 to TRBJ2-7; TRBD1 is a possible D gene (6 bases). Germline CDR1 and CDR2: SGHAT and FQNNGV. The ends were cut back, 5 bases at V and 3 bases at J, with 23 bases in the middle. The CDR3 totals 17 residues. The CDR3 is CASSHETSTGFGYEQYF. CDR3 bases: TGTGCCAGCAGCCATGAGACATCGACAGGTTTCGGCTACGAGCAGTACTTC.